One and the same sample provided the 5 T cell receptor beta chains below, sequenced in a study of T cell responses to AZD1222 COVID-19 vaccine. Sequenced by immunoSEQ multiplex PCR; TCRdb stores in-frame clones only, minus some. This sample has fewer than 200,000 clones, with about 91% found just once. The source material was peripheral blood, sampled on day 0 of MenACWY control vaccination. Receptors were obtained from an adult in good health.

The gene calls are TRBV27 and TRBJ2-6; D may correspond to TRBD1 or TRBD2 (5 bases each). Germline V gives CDR1 MNHEY, CDR2 SMNVEV (reference sequence). V gave up 8 bases and J gave up 2 bases, with 16 bases separating them. The CDR3 is made up of 16 amino acids. The CDR3 loop reads CASFPLGDAGANVLTF. CDR3 DNA sequence: TGTGCCAGCTTTCCATTGGGGGACGCTGGGGCCAACGTCCTGACTTTC.

The J gene is TRBJ1-1, the V gene TRBV2, with no clear D. The germline V gene encodes CDR1 SNHLY and CDR2 FYNNEI. V was shortened by 7 bases and J by 1 base, with 10 bases between the two germline ends. This CDR3 is built from 13 residues. The CDR3 region is CASTMTPNTEAFF. The CDR3, as DNA: TGTGCCAGCACCATGACCCCGAACACTGAAGCTTTCTTT.

The table lists this clone with a count of one. V usage is TRBV27 and J usage is TRBJ2-2; no clear D. CDR1 MNHEY and CDR2 SMNVEV come from the germline V gene (reference sequence). The CDR3 runs to 13 residues. With 5 bases removed from V and 1 base from J, the gap between germline ends came to 5 bases. As DNA, the CDR3 is TGTGCCAGCAGTCGATTGAACACCGGGGAGCTGTTTTTT. As protein: CASSRLNTGELFF.

The rearrangement links TRBV10-3 to TRBJ2-1; tentatively, D is TRBD2 (6 bases). Germline CDR1 and CDR2: ENHRY and SYGVKD. This CDR3 is 19 amino acids long. The V gene lost 2 bases and the J gene lost 3 bases, with 23 bases spanning the gap. The CDR3 DNA is TGTGCCATCAGTGAGCCCCGGGAGACCCCCCTCCGAGACTACAATGAGCAGTTCTTC. Residues: CAISEPRETPLRDYNEQFF.

A single count supports this clone. This sequence joins TRBV10-3 and TRBJ1-1; D not resolved. The CDR3 extends over 17 amino acids. In germline, CDR1 is ENHRY, CDR2 SYGVKD. Trimming left V 0 bases short and J 1 base short, with 15 bases between. The CDR3 DNA is TGTGCCATCAGTGAGTCGACTCGGAGGTCAGGGAACACTGAAGCTTTCTTT. It translates to CAISESTRRSGNTEAFF.